This T cell receptor beta chain was identified in a study of cytomegalovirus exposure and HLA in healthy donors. This clone was detected only once. Its antigen is undetermined. PCR employed 60 Vbeta and 13 Jbeta primers. The assay was immunoSEQ multiplex PCR, and TCRdb's table has in-frame clones only and misses some. The sample has about 210,000 clones; almost 80% are singletons. Study-level results: Most TCR sequences showed up rarely, but some public TCRs showed up in many donors. The study designated about 160 TCR beta chains cytomegalovirus-associated.

V was trimmed by 3 bases and J by 8 bases, leaving 8 bases between them. The germline gives CDR1 SEHNR, CDR2 FQNEAQ (reference sequence). The CDR3 is made up of 12 amino acids. The clonotype was recovered from a male donor in good health and CMV-seronegative. The sequenced material came from PBMCs. The J gene is TRBJ2-1, the V gene TRBV7-9, with a possible D match to TRBD2 (5 bases). The CDR3 region is CASSFYGDEQFF. DNA for the CDR3: TGTGCCAGCAGCTTTTACGGGGATGAGCAGTTCTTC.